This T cell receptor (beta chain) emerged from a study of blood T cell repertoires in COVID-19. Original handling: Researchers report that nucleated cell counts were estimated from reference gene primer amplification. TCRdb's copy holds only in-frame clones and misses some; the assay was immunoSEQ multiplex PCR. V and J calls and clone size are those listed in that table; D and trimming were worked out from the DNA. The table lists around 220,000 clones, 70% to 85% of them singletons. V lost 3 bases, J lost 1 base, and 14 bases stayed unmatched. The V gene's germline CDR1 is MGHDK and CDR2 SYGVNS. There are 18 residues in the CDR3.

Sequences were obtained from peripheral blood. V gene TRBV25-1 combines with J gene TRBJ2-7, with 8 bases matching TRBD1. This receptor was obtained from a woman older than 75 with COVID-19, enrolled during active disease. The CDR3 loop reads CASSDASRTWTGSYEQYF. In DNA, the CDR3 is TGTGCCAGCAGTGATGCCAGTCGGACCTGGACAGGGTCCTACGAGCAGTACTTC.